The present entry profiles one T cell receptor beta chain with its context. This entry comes from a study of chemoradiotherapy in HPV16-positive cancers. TCRdb's copy holds only in-frame clones and misses some; the assay was immunoSEQ multiplex PCR. The sample has under 50,000 clones, around 80% seen once; the top ten hold roughly 5.1%. Trimming cost V 7 bases and J 3 bases; bases outside gene matches: 7. The CDR3 runs 14 residues. Germline CDR1 and CDR2: SGHRS and YFSETQ. The sequence was collected from a human donor with HPV-associated anogenital cancer. Sequencing used blood, obtained from a patient who underwent chemoradiotherapy. The chain joins TRBV5-1 to TRBJ2-7; 10 bases match TRBD1. CDR3 coding DNA: TGCGCCAGCGGCCCGACAGGGGGCTTCTACGAGCAGTACTTC. Its protein is CASGPTGGFYEQYF.